These 5 T cell receptor beta chains were all obtained from the same sample, sequenced in a study of blood T cells in healthy people across ages. A J-beta primer mix and a sample-barcoded 5' primer were used in a second PCR of about 7 to 12 cycles. TCRdb recomputed calls from the 5' RACE reads with MiXCR, one row per CDR3 protein. The sample consists of approximately 1.5 million distinct CDR3 sequences, about 32% of them appearing once. Sequences were obtained from blood. These receptors were taken from a woman in her 30s in good health.

The rearrangement links TRBV5-1 to TRBJ2-1; perhaps TRBD2 as D (5 bases). V lost 6 bases, J lost 6 bases, and 22 bases lay in between. The germline gives CDR1 SGHRS, CDR2 YFSETQ. The CDR3 is made up of 16 amino acids. The CDR3: CASTPILVGVSNEQFF. The CDR3 region has the DNA TGCGCCAGCACACCGATCCTTGTGGGAGTGAGCAATGAGCAGTTCTTC.

The table lists this clonotype with a few counts. The chain combines TRBV20-1 with TRBJ1-4; D unresolved. Between the trimmed V and J ends, which lost 1 base and 3 bases, there was a span of 12 bases. The CDR3 runs to 15 residues. From germline, CDR1 is DFQATT and CDR2 SNEGSKA (reference sequence). The CDR3: CSARVSSAANEKLFF. In DNA form, the CDR3 reads TGCAGTGCTAGAGTTTCCAGCGCGGCTAATGAAAAACTGTTTTTT.

This chain uses TRBV3-1 with TRBJ2-7; D is ambiguous. Germline CDR1 and CDR2: LGHDT and YNNKEL (reference sequence). There are 13 residues in the CDR3. Trimming left V 0 bases short and J 5 bases short, with 8 bases between. The CDR3 loop is CASSQDILDEQYF. For the CDR3, the DNA is TGTGCCAGCAGCCAAGATATTCTTGACGAGCAGTACTTC.

The rearrangement links TRBV4-1 to TRBJ1-2; D possibly corresponds to TRBD1 (6 bases). V was trimmed by 0 bases and J by 1 base, leaving 21 bases between them. This CDR3 has 19 amino acids. Germline V CDR1 and CDR2: MGHRA, YSYEKL. This CDR3 is CASSQDMGGLYDINYGYTF. The CDR3 DNA sequence: TGCGCCAGCAGCCAAGATATGGGGGGGCTTTATGACATTAACTATGGCTACACCTTC.

A remark on this clonotype: Its ends do not fully match the called genes, so a read error is possible. This chain links TRBV7-3 with TRBJ1-1; a weak D match, TRBD1 (5 bases). The CDR3 has 13 amino acids. CDR1 and CDR2 (germline): SGHTA, FQGTGA. The CDR3 loop is CVSSPGGGVEAFF. DNA for the CDR3: TGTGTCAGCAGCCCCGGAGGAGGGGTTGAAGCTTTCTTT. Supplemented by reference TRBV7-3 and TRBJ1-1, the full variable domain reads GAGVSQTPSNKVTEKGKYVELRCDPISGHTALYWYRQSLGQGPEFLIYFQGTGAADDSGLPNDRFFAVRPEGSVSTLKIQRTERGDSAVYLCVSSPGGGVEAFFGQGTRLTVV.